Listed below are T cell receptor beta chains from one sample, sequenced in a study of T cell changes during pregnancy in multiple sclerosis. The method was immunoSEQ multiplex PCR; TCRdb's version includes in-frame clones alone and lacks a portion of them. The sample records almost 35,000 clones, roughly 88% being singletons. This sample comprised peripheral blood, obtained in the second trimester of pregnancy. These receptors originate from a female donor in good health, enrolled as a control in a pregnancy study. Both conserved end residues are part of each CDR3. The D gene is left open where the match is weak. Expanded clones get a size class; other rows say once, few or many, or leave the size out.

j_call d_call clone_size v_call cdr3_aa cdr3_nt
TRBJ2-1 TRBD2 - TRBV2 CASRTGLGLGEQFF TGTGCCAGCAGAACGGGACTAGGTCTAGGTGAGCAGTTCTTC
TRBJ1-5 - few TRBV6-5 CASGRQGNQPQHF TGTGCCAGCGGAAGACAGGGCAATCAGCCCCAGCATTTT
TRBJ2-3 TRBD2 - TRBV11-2 CASSVSGGADTQYF TGTGCCAGCAGCGTTAGCGGGGGGGCAGATACGCAGTATTTT
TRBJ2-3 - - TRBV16 CASSQLAATDTQYF TGTGCCAGCAGCCAATTAGCCGCCACAGATACGCAGTATTTT
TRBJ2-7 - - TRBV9 CASSPYRQVSTTGEQYF TGTGCCAGCAGCCCTTACCGACAGGTGTCGACAACGGGAGAGCAGTACTTC
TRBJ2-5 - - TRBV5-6 CASSFKEGLQETQYF TGTGCCAGCAGCTTTAAGGAGGGATTGCAAGAGACCCAGTACTTC
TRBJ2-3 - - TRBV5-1 CASSFEGMTDTQYF TGCGCCAGCAGCTTCGAGGGTATGACAGATACGCAGTATTTT
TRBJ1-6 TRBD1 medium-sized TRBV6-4 CASPGQGNSPLHF TGTGCCAGTCCGGGACAGGGGAATTCACCCCTCCACTTT
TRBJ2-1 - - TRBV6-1 CASSPVAAADEQFF TGTGCCAGCAGCCCCGTAGCGGCCGCGGATGAGCAGTTCTTC
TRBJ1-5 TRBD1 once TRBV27 CASSLSLGRGHQPQHF TGTGCCAGCAGTTTATCGTTGGGCAGGGGGCATCAGCCCCAGCATTTT
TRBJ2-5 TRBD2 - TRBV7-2 CASSRRGADQETQYF TGTGCCAGCAGCCGGCGGGGGGCAGACCAAGAGACCCAGTACTTC
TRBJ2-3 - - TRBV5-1 CASSRDLQRVSGRGTDTQYF TGCGCCAGCAGCCGGGACCTTCAGCGCGTTTCCGGGAGAGGCACAGATACGCAGTATTTT
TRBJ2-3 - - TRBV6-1 CASSALSTDTQYF TGTGCCAGCAGTGCCCTTTCCACAGATACGCAGTATTTT
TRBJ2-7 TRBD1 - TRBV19 CASTNPGTGSHEQYF TGTGCCAGTACCAATCCCGGGACAGGGAGCCACGAGCAGTACTTC
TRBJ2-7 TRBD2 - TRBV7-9 CASSPPGGYEQYF TGTGCCAGCAGCCCACCGGGGGGGTACGAGCAGTACTTC
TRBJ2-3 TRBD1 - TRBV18 CASSPPGQGQGTQYF TGTGCCAGCTCACCCCCGGGACAGGGGCAAGGTACGCAGTATTTT
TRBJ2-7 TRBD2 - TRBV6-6 CASGRGYEQYF TGTGCCAGCGGGCGGGGGTACGAGCAGTACTTC
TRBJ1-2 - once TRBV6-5 CASSGGGISYGYTF TGTGCCAGCAGTGGGGGGGGAATCTCCTATGGCTACACCTTC
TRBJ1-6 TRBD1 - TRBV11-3 CASSSTGTTPLHF TGTGCCAGCAGCTCGACAGGGACGACACCCCTCCACTTT
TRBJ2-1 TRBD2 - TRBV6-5 CASSSRTSGNGNEQFF TGTGCCAGCAGTTCCAGGACTAGCGGGAACGGCAATGAGCAGTTCTTC
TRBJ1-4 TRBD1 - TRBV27 CASSLGTGVGEKLFF TGTGCCAGCAGTTTAGGGACAGGGGTTGGCGAAAAACTGTTTTTT
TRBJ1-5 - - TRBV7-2 CASSPTGQRYSNQPQHF TGTGCCAGCAGCCCGACGGGACAACGTTATAGCAATCAGCCCCAGCATTTT
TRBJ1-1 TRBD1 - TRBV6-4 CASADRENTEAFF TGTGCCAGCGCTGACAGGGAAAACACTGAAGCTTTCTTT
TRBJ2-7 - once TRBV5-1 CASSLGSFEQYF TGCGCCAGCAGCCTTGGCAGTTTCGAGCAGTACTTC
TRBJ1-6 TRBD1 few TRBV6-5 CASRRTGGRDSPLHF TGTGCCAGCAGGCGGACAGGGGGCAGGGATTCACCCCTCCACTTT
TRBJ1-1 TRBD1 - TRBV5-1 CASSLNRGTEAFF TGCGCCAGCAGCTTAAACAGGGGAACTGAAGCTTTCTTT
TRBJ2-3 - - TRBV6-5 CASSPQDRDTQYF TGTGCCAGCAGTCCCCAAGACAGGGATACGCAGTATTTT
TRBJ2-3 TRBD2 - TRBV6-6 CASSYLRGVTDTQYF TGTGCCAGCAGTTACTTACGGGGGGTCACAGATACGCAGTATTTT
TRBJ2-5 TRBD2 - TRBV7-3 CASSPMGLAGGGETQYF TGTGCCAGCAGCCCAATGGGACTAGCGGGAGGAGGGGAGACCCAGTACTTC
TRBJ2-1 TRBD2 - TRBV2 CASSEGGSWYNEQFF TGTGCCAGCAGTGAAGGCGGGAGTTGGTACAATGAGCAGTTCTTC
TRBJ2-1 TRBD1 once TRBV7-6 CASSTRQGAHVEQFF TGTGCCAGCAGCACCCGACAGGGGGCTCATGTTGAGCAGTTCTTC
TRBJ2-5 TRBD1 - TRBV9 CASSEGQGQETQYF TGTGCCAGCAGCGAGGGACAGGGACAAGAGACCCAGTACTTC
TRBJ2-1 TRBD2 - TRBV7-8 CASSSRRGGRNEQFF TGTGCCAGCAGCTCCCGCCGGGGGGGGAGGAATGAGCAGTTCTTC
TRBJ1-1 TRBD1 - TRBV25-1 CASSTFTGANTEAFF TGTGCCAGCAGTACCTTCACAGGGGCGAACACTGAAGCTTTCTTT
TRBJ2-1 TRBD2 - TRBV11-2 CASSLQLAGPSSYNEQFF TGTGCCAGCAGCTTACAGCTAGCGGGACCCAGCTCCTACAATGAGCAGTTCTTC
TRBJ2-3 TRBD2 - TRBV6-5 CASSLLAEPTDTQYF TGTGCCAGCAGTTTACTAGCGGAGCCCACAGATACGCAGTATTTT
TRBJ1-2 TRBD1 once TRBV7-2 CASSETGSYGYTF TGTGCCAGCAGCGAGACAGGGAGTTATGGCTACACCTTC
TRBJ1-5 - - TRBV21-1 CASSKGQGSNQPQHF TGTGCCAGCAGCAAAGGACAGGGTTCAAATCAGCCCCAGCATTTT
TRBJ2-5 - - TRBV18 CASSAAGAVWETQYF TGTGCCAGCTCTGCCGCGGGTGCGGTCTGGGAGACCCAGTACTTC
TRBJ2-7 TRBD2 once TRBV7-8 CASSGLAGSNEQYF TGTGCCAGCAGCGGACTAGCGGGATCCAACGAGCAGTACTTC
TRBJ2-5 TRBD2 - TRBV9 CASSVGTSPLETQYF TGTGCCAGCAGCGTAGGGACTAGCCCTTTGGAGACCCAGTACTTC
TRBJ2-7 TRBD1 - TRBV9 CASARDRGYEQYF TGTGCCAGCGCCCGGGACAGGGGCTACGAGCAGTACTTC
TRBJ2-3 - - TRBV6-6 CASRDSPKQYF TGTGCCAGCCGAGACTCGCCCAAACAGTATTTT
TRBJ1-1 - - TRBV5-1 CASSLDGQLNTEAFF TGCGCCAGCAGCTTAGACGGACAGTTGAACACTGAAGCTTTCTTT
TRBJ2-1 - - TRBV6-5 CASSSIDEQFF TGTGCCAGCAGCTCTATAGATGAGCAGTTCTTC
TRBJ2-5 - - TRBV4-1 CASSHPIRGETQYF TGCGCCAGCAGCCACCCGATCCGAGGGGAGACCCAGTACTTC
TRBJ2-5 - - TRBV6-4 CASSDSRRGLTQYF TGTGCCAGCAGTGACTCTCGGAGGGGGCTGACCCAGTACTTC
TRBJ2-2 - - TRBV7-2 CASTDQGYGTGELFF TGTGCCAGCACAGACCAGGGTTATGGCACCGGGGAGCTGTTTTTT
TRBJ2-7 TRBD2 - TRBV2 CASSELPGGSHEQYF TGTGCCAGCAGTGAGTTACCGGGAGGGTCCCACGAGCAGTACTTC
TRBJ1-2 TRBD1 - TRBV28 CASSLGTGDYGYTF TGTGCCAGCAGTTTGGGGACAGGCGACTATGGCTACACCTTC
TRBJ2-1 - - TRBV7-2 CASSRRGYNEQFF TGTGCCAGCAGCCGGCGGGGTTACAATGAGCAGTTCTTC
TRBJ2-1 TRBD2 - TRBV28 CASSLLLLAGGDNEQFF TGTGCCAGCAGTTTACTCTTACTAGCGGGAGGCGACAATGAGCAGTTCTTC
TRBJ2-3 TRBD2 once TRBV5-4 CASSLDSGADTQYF TGTGCCAGCAGCTTGGATAGCGGGGCAGATACGCAGTATTTT